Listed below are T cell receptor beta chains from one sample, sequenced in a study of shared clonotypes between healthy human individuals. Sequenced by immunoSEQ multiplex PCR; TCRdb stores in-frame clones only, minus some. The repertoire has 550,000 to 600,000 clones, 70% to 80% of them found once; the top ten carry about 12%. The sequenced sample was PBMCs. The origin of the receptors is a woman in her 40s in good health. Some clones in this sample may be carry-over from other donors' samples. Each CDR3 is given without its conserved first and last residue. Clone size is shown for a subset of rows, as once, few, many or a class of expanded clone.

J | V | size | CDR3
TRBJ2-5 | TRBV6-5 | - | ASSYGTGIFETQY
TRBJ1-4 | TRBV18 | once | ASSPPPGTNEKLF
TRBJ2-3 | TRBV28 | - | ASRRVDTQY
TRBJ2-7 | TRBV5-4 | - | ASSAGTISYEQY
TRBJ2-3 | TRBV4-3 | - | ASSQTSRATDTQY
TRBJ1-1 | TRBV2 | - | ASSLHADRGT
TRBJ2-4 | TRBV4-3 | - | ASSQGTVAAGGGIQY
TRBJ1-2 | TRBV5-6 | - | ASSSTRQIPYGYT
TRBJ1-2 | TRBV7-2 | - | ASSPTGYGYT
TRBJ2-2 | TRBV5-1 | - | ASSLGTSGNTGELF
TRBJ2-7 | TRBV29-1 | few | SADGCGTGIPPNYEQY
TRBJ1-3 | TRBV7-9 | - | ASSLYGQNTIY
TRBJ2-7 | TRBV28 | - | ASMALYEQY
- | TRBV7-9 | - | ASSFSRSSYEQY
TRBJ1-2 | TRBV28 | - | ASSLPIRGAKGYGYT
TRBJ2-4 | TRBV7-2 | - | ASSLGRGTLAKNIQY
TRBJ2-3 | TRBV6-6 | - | ASSYSSTEDTQY